Below are 3 T cell receptor beta chains sequenced from a single sample in a study of blood T cells in healthy people across ages. PCR was performed a second time for about 6 to 11 cycles using a sample-barcoded 5' primer and a J-beta primer mix. TCRdb re-called the 5' RACE reads through MiXCR, storing one row per CDR3 protein. The repertoire includes about 760,000 distinct CDR3 sequences, 25% of them detected once, and around 9.2% sits in the top ten. These sequences were also reported in another study, on T cells of mothers and their children.

Sample: blood. Source of these receptors: a boy aged 10-17 years in good health.

This sequence joins TRBV19 and TRBJ2-3; D unclear. Trimming left V 2 bases short and J 2 bases short, with 5 bases between. CDR1 and CDR2 (germline): LNHDA, SQIVND (reference sequence). The CDR3 covers 13 residues. CDR3 sequence (DNA): TGTGCCAGTAGTATACAAGACACAGATACGCAGTATTTT. Its protein product is CASSIQDTDTQYF.

As for this clonotype: Without the conserved terminal phenylalanine or tryptophan, this CDR3 likely stems from a read error. The chain recombines TRBV7-3 with TRBJ2-1; maybe TRBD1 (5 bases). CDR1 SGHTA and CDR2 FQGTGA come from the germline V gene. Trimming removed 5 bases from V and 12 bases from J, with 20 bases in between. The length of the CDR3 is 14 residues. The CDR3 loop is CASSKESGQDGQFS. The CDR3 DNA is TGTGCCAGCAGCAAAGAGTCAGGGCAGGATGGGCAGTTCTCC.

The J gene is TRBJ2-3, the V gene TRBV4-1; 7 bases fit TRBD2. This CDR3 has 16 residues. CDR1 and CDR2 (germline): MGHRA, YSYEKL. Trimming took 4 bases from V and 2 from J; bases not matched to a gene: 9. CDR3 residues: CASSRSASGFTDTQYF. The CDR3 nucleotides read TGCGCCAGCAGCCGATCCGCTAGCGGATTCACAGATACGCAGTATTTT.